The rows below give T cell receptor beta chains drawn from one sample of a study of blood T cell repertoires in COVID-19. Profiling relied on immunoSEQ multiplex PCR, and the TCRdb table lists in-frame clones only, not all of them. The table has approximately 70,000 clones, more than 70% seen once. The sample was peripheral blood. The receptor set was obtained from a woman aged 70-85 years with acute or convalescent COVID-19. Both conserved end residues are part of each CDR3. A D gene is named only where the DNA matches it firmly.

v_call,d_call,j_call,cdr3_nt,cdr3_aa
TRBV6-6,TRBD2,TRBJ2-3,TGTGCCAGCAGACGGACTAGCGGGGCAACAGATACGCAGTATTTT,CASRRTSGATDTQYF
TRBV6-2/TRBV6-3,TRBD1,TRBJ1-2,TGTGCCAGCAGCTCCAGCCCTCAGGGGGCTTGGGGCTACACCTTC,CASSSSPQGAWGYTF
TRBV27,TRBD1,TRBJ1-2,TGTGCCAGCACCCGGACAGGGGCCAACTATGGCTACACCTTC,CASTRTGANYGYTF
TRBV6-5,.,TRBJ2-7,TGTGCCAGCAACCTAGGGGGAAGCCCCTACGAGCAGTACTTC,CASNLGGSPYEQYF
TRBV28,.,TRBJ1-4,TGTGCCAGCAGCCCGACAGACCCTAATGAAAAACTGTTTTTT,CASSPTDPNEKLFF
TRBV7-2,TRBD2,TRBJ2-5,TGTGCCAGCAGCTTAGGGCTAGCGGGAGGGCCTCAGGAGACCCAGTACTTC,CASSLGLAGGPQETQYF
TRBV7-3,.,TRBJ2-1,TGTGCCAGCAGCTTAATGGCTGGCAATGAGCAGTTCTTC,CASSLMAGNEQFF
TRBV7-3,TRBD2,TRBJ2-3,TGTGCCAGCAGCTTAACTCCTGGACTAGCGGGGGGTAGCACAGATACGCAGTATTTT,CASSLTPGLAGGSTDTQYF
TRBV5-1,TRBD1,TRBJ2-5,TGCGCCAGCAGCCCGGGACAGGGATTTCAAGAGACCCAGTACTTC,CASSPGQGFQETQYF
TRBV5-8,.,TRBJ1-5,TGTGCCAGCAGCTTGCAACAGGGACAGCCCCAGCATTTT,CASSLQQGQPQHF